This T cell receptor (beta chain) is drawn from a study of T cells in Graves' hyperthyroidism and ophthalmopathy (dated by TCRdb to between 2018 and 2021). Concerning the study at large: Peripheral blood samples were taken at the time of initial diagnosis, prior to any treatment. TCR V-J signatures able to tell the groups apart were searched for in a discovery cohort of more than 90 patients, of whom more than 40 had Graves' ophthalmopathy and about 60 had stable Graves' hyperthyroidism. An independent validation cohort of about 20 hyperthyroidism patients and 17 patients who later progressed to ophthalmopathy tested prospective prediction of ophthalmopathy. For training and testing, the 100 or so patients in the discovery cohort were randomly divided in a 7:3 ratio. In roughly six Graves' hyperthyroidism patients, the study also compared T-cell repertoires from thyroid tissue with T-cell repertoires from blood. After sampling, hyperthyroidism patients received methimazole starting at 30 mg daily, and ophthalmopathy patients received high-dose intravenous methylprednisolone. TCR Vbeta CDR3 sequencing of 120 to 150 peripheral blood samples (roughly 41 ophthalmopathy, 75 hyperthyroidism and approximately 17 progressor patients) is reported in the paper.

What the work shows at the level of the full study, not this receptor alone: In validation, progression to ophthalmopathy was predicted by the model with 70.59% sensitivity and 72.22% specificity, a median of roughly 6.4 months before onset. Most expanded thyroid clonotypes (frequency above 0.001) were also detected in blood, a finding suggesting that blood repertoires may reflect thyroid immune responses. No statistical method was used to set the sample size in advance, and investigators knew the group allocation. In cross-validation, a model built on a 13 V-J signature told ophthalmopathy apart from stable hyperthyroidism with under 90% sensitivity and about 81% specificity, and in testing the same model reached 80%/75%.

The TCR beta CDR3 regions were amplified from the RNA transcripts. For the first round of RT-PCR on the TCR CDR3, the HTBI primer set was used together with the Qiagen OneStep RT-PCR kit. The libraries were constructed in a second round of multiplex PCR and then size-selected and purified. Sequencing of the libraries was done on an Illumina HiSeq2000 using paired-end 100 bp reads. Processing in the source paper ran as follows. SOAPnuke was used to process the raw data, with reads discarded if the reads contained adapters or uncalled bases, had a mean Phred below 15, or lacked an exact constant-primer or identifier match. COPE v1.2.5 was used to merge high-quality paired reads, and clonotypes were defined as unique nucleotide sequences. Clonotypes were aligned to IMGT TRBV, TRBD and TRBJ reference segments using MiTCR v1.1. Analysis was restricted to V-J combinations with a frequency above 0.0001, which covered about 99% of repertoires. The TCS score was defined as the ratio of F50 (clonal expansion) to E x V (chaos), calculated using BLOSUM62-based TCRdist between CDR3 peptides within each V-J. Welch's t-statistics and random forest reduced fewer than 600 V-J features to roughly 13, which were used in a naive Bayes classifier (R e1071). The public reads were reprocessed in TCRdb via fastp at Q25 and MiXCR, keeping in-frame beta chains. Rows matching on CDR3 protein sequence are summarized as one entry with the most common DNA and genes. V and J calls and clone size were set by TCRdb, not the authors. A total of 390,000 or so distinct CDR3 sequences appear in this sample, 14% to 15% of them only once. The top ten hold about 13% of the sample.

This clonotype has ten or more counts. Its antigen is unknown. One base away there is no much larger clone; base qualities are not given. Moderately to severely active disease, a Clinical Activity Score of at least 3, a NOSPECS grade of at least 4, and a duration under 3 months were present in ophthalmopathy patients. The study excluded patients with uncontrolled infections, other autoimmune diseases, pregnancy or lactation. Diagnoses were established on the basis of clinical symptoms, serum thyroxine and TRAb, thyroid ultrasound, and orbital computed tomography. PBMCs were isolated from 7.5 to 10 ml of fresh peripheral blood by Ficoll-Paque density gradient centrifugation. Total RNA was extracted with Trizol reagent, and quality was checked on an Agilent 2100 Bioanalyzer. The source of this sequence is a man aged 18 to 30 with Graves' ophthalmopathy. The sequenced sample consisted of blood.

The CDR3 region has the sequence CSAPSLARVPRPTDTQYF. The DNA sequence is as follows: TGCAGTGCTCCATCACTAGCAAGAGTCCCTAGACCCACAGATACGCAGTATTTT. This receptor chain uses TRBV20-1 and TRBJ2-3, with TRBD2 as a weak D call on 6 bases. CDR1 and CDR2 are drawn from the germline V gene (reference sequence): DFQATT, SNEGSKA. The CDR3 starts with the cysteine, ends with the phenylalanine, and has 18 residues. Of the read, only the CDR3 DNA is kept; its 54 bases are in frame from base 1. The V end loses 5 bases and the J end loses 2 bases, and a stretch of 26 bases separates them.